The 10 T cell receptor beta chains reported below all come from one sample, sequenced in a study of blood T cell repertoires in COVID-19. Produced via immunoSEQ multiplex PCR; TCRdb's table is partial and in-frame only. The sample consists of roughly 250,000 clones, roughly 84% of them appearing once. Sample: peripheral blood. These receptors were taken from a human donor with COVID-19, enrolled during active disease. The donor label of this sample is uncertain.

The chain recombines TRBV28 with TRBJ1-6, with 7 bases identical to TRBD1. The CDR3 extends over 17 amino acids. V lost 5 bases and J lost 7; bases outside the gene matches: 14. Germline values: CDR1 MDHEN, CDR2 SYDVKM. The CDR3 sequence is CASSLGGQQQQNSPLHF. The CDR3, as DNA: TGTGCCAGCAGTCTCGGGGGACAGCAGCAACAAAATTCACCCCTCCACTTT.

The sample holds a few counts of this clone. V gene TRBV11-2 combines with J gene TRBJ1-6, with 11 bases matching TRBD1. Germline V gene lookup returns CDR1 SGHAT and CDR2 FQNNGV. The CDR3 extends over 14 amino acids. V lost 8 bases to trimming and J lost 9 bases; unmatched junction nucleotides: 6. CDR3 in amino acids: CASESGTGGSPLHF. The CDR3 DNA is TGTGCCAGCGAATCCGGGACAGGGGGTTCACCCCTCCACTTT. Full variable domain (remainder filled in from reference TRBV11-2 and TRBJ1-6): EAGVAQSPRYKIIEKRQSVAFWCNPISGHATLYWYQQILGQGPKLLIQFQNNGVVDDSQLPKDRFSAERLKGVDSTLKIQPAKLEDSAVYLCASESGTGGSPLHFGNGTRLTVT.

This clone occurred once. For the CDR3, the DNA is TGTGCCAGCAGGTATCAGTCAGAAGCTTTCTTT. Amino acids: CASRYQSEAFF. The rearrangement links TRBV28 to TRBJ1-1; D uncertain. The CDR3 has 11 amino acids. V lost 6 bases and J 8 bases, leaving 10 bases between the germline ends. Germline V gene data show CDR1 as MDHEN and CDR2 as SYDVKM. Using reference TRBV28 and TRBJ1-1 for the parts outside the CDR3, the full variable domain is DVKVTQSSRYLVKRTGEKVFLECVQDMDHENMFWYRQDPGLGLRLIYFSYDVKMKEKGDIPEGYSVSREKKERFSLILESASTNQTSMYLCASRYQSEAFFGQGTRLTVV.

This clone appeared a few times. The chain combines TRBV18 with TRBJ2-7, with TRBD2 matching over 8 bases. Unmatched junction bases numbered 6, after V lost 6 bases and J lost 2 bases. The CDR3 spans 14 residues. CDR1 and CDR2 (germline): KGHSH, LQKENI. The CDR3 loop is CASSGTRPPYEQYF. The CDR3 DNA reads as TGTGCCAGCTCCGGGACTAGGCCCCCCTACGAGCAGTACTTC.

CDR3 sequence (DNA): TGTGCCAGCACGGGGGGGGGACAGGGGTACTCTGGAAACACCATATATTTT. Its protein is CASTGGGQGYSGNTIYF. The chain is built from TRBV28 and TRBJ1-3, with 10 bases identical to TRBD1. Unmatched junction bases numbered 9, after V lost 7 bases and J lost 0 bases. The CDR3 extends over 17 amino acids. CDR1 and CDR2 (germline): MDHEN, SYDVKM.

As for this clone: The same CDR3 is also encoded by other DNA sequences in this sample. The rearrangement joins TRBV18 to TRBJ1-1; 8 bases fit TRBD1. Germline-derived CDR1 and CDR2 are KGHSH and LQKENI. V lost 2 bases, J lost 5 bases, and 1 base stayed unmatched. The CDR3 is 13 amino acids. This CDR3 is CASSPDRGTEAFF. CDR3 sequence (DNA): TGTGCCAGCTCACCAGACAGGGGAACTGAAGCTTTCTTT.

The genes are TRBV2 and TRBJ2-7; TRBD1 aligns across 10 bases. The CDR3 spans 14 residues. The germline V gene encodes CDR1 SNHLY and CDR2 FYNNEI. J was trimmed by 1 base and V by 7 bases; bases with no gene match: 4. In nucleotides, the CDR3 is TGTGCCAGCAAGAGACAGGGGGCATCCTACGAGCAGTACTTC. It yields the protein CASKRQGASYEQYF.

The V and J genes are TRBV2 and TRBJ1-5; 12 bases map to TRBD1. The CDR3 extends over 17 amino acids. The germline gives CDR1 SNHLY, CDR2 FYNNEI. V lost 7 bases to trimming and J lost 2 bases; unmatched junction nucleotides: 9. The CDR3 loop is CASTGTGGPLGNQPQHF. In nucleotides, the CDR3 is TGTGCCAGCACCGGGACAGGGGGCCCTTTGGGCAATCAGCCCCAGCATTTT. Full variable domain (outside the CDR3, taken from reference TRBV2 and TRBJ1-5): EPEVTQTPSHQVTQMGQEVILRCVPISNHLYFYWYRQILGQKVEFLVSFYNNEISEKSEIFDDQFSVERPDGSNFTLKIRSTKLEDSAMYFCASTGTGGPLGNQPQHFGDGTRLSIL.

The chain carries TRBV27 and TRBJ2-5; 11 nucleotides match TRBD2. The CDR3 has 15 residues. Looked up from germline, CDR1 is MNHEY and CDR2 is SMNVEV (reference sequence). The trim removed 10 bases at V and 1 base at J, leaving 8 bases unmatched. CDR3 protein: CATSPTSGVQETQYF. The DNA for the CDR3 is TGTGCCACATCACCGACTAGCGGGGTCCAAGAGACCCAGTACTTC.

This clone was detected many times. The CDR3 DNA sequence: TGCGCCAGCAGCTTGGGAGGACAGCTTTCTAATTCACCCCTCCACTTT. Amino acid sequence: CASSLGGQLSNSPLHF. The chain is built from TRBV5-1 and TRBJ1-6, with D maybe TRBD1 (6 bases). The CDR3 sequence is 16 residues long. Trimming removed 0 bases from V and 6 bases from J, with 13 bases in between. In germline, CDR1 is SGHRS, CDR2 YFSETQ.